Presented here are 10 T cell receptor beta chains from one specimen sequenced in a study of low-dose radiotherapy and immunotherapy resistance in tumors. Gene-specific TRAV and TRBV primers were used for first-strand cDNA, covering alpha and beta chains. TCRs underwent about 20 PCR cycles of amplification with a constant-region primer and V-primer adapter. TCRdb independently ran MiXCR on the reads; one entry per CDR3 protein. The sample holds 85,000 to 95,000 distinct CDR3 sequences; 20% are singletons and the top ten take 9.5% to 15%. Time point noted: after trial treatment. Indicated treatment: LDRT plus nivolumab, ipilimumab, low-dose cyclophosphamide and aspirin (RACIN trial). The specimen was PBMCs, collected after low-dose radiotherapy plus immunotherapy. All receptors derive from a female donor with ovarian cancer.

This clonotype appeared a few times. A far larger clone is one nucleotide away, so this likely arose from a read error. This chain joins TRBV28 and TRBJ2-5; a possible D gene is TRBD2 (5 bases). V was clipped by 5 bases and J by 11 bases, with 15 bases between them. The CDR3 has 12 residues. Germline V gives CDR1 MDHEN, CDR2 SYDVKM. The CDR3 DNA reads TGTGCCAGCAGTCTAAGGGAGCTAGGGCAGTACTTC. Translating it yields CASSLRELGQYF.

This clonotype was recorded a few times. It differs at one base from a far larger clone, so likely a read error. This chain joins TRBV6-5 and TRBJ1-2, with 7 bases identical to TRBD1. Germline V CDR1 and CDR2: MNHEY, SVGAGI. The CDR3 sequence is 14 residues long. The CDR3 region has the DNA TGTACCAGCAGACAACAGGGGTTGAATGATGGCTACACCTTC. This sequence encodes CTSRQQGLNDGYTF.

The chain is built from TRBV7-2 and TRBJ1-4; D gene ambiguous. The CDR3 has 13 residues. V lost 3 bases and J lost 8, with 10 bases in between. CDR1 is SGHTA and CDR2 is FQGNSA in the germline V gene. The CDR3 loop reads CASSLGNREKLFF. The DNA of the CDR3 is TGTGCCAGCAGCTTGGGCAATCGGGAAAAACTGTTTTTT.

With regard to this clonotype: A read error is the likely source, as a far larger clone sits one nucleotide away. The rearrangement joins TRBV6-8 to TRBJ2-3, with a weak D call TRBD2 (5 bases). Germline CDR1 and CDR2: MNHGY and SAAAGT. V shed 6 bases and J shed 3 bases, with 16 bases lying between them. This CDR3 spans 15 amino acids. CDR3 loop: CASSPRQTRTDTQYF. CDR3 nucleotide sequence: TGTGCCAGCAGCCCCAGACAAACTAGAACAGATACGCAGTATTTT.

The table lists this clonotype with a count of one. Only one base separates this from a far larger clonotype, so it likely reflects a read error. V and J are TRBV11-3 and TRBJ2-7; TRBD2 agrees at 9 bases. V was pared by 7 bases and J by 7 bases, with 17 bases of the junction left unmatched. This CDR3 comprises 16 residues. Germline V gives CDR1 SGHNT, CDR2 YENEEA. The CDR3 is CASTKRGGGAEDEQYF. DNA for the CDR3: TGTGCCAGCACCAAACGCGGCGGGGGGGCCGAGGATGAGCAGTACTTC. Looking up the rest from reference TRBV11-3 and TRBJ2-7 gives the full variable domain: EAGVVQSPRYKIIEKKQPVAFWCNPISGHNTLYWYLQNLGQGPELLIRYENEEAVDDSQLPKDRFSAERLKGVDSTLKIQPAELGDSAVYLCASTKRGGGAEDEQYFGPGTRLTVT.

This chain joins TRBV5-6 and TRBJ2-5; D not resolved. In germline, CDR1 is SGHDT, CDR2 YYEEEE. The CDR3 has 14 amino acids. V lost 0 bases and J lost 3, with 9 bases in between. CDR3 sequence: CASSLALQEETQYF. CDR3 DNA: TGTGCCAGCAGCTTGGCCCTGCAAGAAGAGACCCAGTACTTC.

This clonotype was detected many times. This sequence joins TRBV29-1 and TRBJ2-7; TRBD1 agrees at 9 bases. After removal of 6 bases from V and 6 bases from J, the junction contained 15 bases not matched to a gene. CDR1 and CDR2 from the germline V gene are SQVTM and ANQGSEA. CDR3 length: 15 amino acids. CDR3 nucleotide sequence: TGCAGCGTCGGAACCGGGACAGGGACCTCTCGCGAGCAGTACTTC. Translation: CSVGTGTGTSREQYF.

The chain is built from TRBV30 and TRBJ1-1, with D possibly being TRBD1 (5 bases). Germline values: CDR1 GTSNPN, CDR2 SVGIG (reference sequence). Trimming took off 0 bases at V and 5 bases at J, with 10 bases between the two ends. The CDR3 spans 13 residues. The CDR3 sequence: CAWSVRGGTEAFF. The CDR3 nucleotides read TGTGCCTGGAGTGTACGGGGGGGAACTGAAGCTTTCTTT.

This clonotype was recorded many times. The V gene is TRBV6-2 or TRBV6-3, the J gene TRBJ1-6; TRBD1 is a possible D gene (5 bases). The CDR3 has 15 amino acids. CDR1 and CDR2 from the germline V gene are MNHEY and SVGEGT. The V and J ends lost 5 bases and 7 bases respectively, with 15 bases between them. Written as DNA, the CDR3 is TGTGCCAGCAGTCCAACCGTGTCAGGGAATTCACCCCTCCACTTT. Translating it yields CASSPTVSGNSPLHF.

This clonotype was recorded many times. V gene TRBV7-9 combines with J gene TRBJ2-1; no definite D call. The CDR3 sequence is 15 residues long. The germline V and J ends were trimmed by 3 bases and 5 bases, with 14 bases remaining between them. Germline V gene data show CDR1 as SEHNR and CDR2 as FQNEAQ (reference sequence). The CDR3 reads CASSFDLGVNNEQFF. As DNA, the CDR3 is TGTGCCAGCAGCTTCGATCTAGGAGTCAACAATGAGCAGTTCTTC.